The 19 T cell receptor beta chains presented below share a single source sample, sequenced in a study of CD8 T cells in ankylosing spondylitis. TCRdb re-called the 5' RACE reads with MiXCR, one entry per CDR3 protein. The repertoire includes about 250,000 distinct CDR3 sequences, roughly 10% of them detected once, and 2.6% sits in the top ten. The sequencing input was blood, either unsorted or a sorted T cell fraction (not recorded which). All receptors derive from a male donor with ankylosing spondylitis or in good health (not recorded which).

CDR3 sequence (DNA): TGTGCCAGCAGCCAAACCTCGCTAGCAGGAGAGACCCAGTACTTC. Translating gives CASSQTSLAGETQYF. V usage is TRBV4-2 and J usage is TRBJ2-5, with D possibly TRBD2 on 5 matching bases. Trimming left V 2 bases short and J 4 bases short, with 14 bases between. This CDR3 spans 15 amino acids. CDR1 is LGHNA, CDR2 YNFKEQ, per germline.

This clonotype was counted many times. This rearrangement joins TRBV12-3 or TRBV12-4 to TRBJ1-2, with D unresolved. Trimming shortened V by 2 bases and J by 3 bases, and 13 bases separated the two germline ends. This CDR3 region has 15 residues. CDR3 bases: TGTGCCAGCAGTTTACTGTTGCGGGAGGACTATGGCTACACCTTC. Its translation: CASSLLLREDYGYTF.

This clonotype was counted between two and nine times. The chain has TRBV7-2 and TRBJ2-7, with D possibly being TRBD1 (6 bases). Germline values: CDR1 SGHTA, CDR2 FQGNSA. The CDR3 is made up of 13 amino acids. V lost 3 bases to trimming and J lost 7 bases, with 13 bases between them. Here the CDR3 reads CASSLGAGTEQYF. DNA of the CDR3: TGTGCCAGCAGCTTGGGGGCAGGGACAGAGCAGTACTTC.

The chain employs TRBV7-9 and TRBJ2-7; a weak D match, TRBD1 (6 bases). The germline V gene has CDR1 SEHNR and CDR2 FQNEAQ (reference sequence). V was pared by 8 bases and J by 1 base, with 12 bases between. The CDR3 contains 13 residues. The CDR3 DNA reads TGTGCCAGCCGACCCGGGACATCCTACGAGCAGTACTTC. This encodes CASRPGTSYEQYF.

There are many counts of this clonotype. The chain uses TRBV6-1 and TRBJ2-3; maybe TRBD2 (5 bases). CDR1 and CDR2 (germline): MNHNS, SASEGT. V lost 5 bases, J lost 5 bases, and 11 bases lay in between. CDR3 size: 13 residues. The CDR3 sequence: CASSRPEGDTQYF. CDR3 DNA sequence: TGTGCCAGCAGTCGACCTGAGGGAGATACGCAGTATTTT.

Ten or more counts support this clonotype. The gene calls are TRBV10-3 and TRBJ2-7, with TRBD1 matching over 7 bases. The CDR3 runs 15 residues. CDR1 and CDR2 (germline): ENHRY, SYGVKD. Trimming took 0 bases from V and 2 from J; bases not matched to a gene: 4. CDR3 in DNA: TGTGCCATCAGTGAGTCTGGACAGGTCCCCTACGAGCAGTACTTC. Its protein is CAISESGQVPYEQYF.

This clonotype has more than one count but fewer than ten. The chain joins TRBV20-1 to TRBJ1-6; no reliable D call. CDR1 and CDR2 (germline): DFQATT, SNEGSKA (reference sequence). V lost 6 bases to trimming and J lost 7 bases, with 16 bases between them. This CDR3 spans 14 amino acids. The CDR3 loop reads CSASAASENSPLHF. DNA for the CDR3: TGCAGTGCGTCAGCCGCCTCAGAGAATTCACCCCTCCACTTT.

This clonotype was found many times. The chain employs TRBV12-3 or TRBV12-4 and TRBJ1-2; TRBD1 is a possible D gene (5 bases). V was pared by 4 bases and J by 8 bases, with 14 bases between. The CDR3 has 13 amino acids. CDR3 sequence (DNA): TGTGCCAGCAGTTCGTCAACGGGGGTGGGCTACACCTTC. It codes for CASSSSTGVGYTF.

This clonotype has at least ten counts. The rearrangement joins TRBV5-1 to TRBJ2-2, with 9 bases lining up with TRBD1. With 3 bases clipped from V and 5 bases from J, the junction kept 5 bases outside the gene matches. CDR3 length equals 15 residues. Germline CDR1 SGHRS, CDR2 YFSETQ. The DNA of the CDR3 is TGCGCCAGCAGCTGGGGACAGGGAAGGACCGGGGAGCTGTTTTTT. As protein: CASSWGQGRTGELFF.

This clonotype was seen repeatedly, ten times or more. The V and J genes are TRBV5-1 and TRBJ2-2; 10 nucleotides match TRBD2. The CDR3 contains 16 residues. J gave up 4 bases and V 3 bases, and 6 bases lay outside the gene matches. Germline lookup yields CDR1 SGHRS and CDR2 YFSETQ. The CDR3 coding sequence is TGCGCCAGCAGCTCCGGGACTAGCGAGATCACCGGGGAGCTGTTTTTT. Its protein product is CASSSGTSEITGELFF.

The CDR3 region is CASSLAGTPGNTIYF. Written as DNA, the CDR3 is TGTGCCAGCAGTTTAGCAGGGACCCCAGGAAACACCATATATTTT. The rearrangement joins TRBV12-3 or TRBV12-4 to TRBJ1-3; tentatively, D is TRBD1 (5 bases). CDR3 length: 15 residues. Trimming removed 0 bases from V and 4 bases from J, with 10 bases in between.

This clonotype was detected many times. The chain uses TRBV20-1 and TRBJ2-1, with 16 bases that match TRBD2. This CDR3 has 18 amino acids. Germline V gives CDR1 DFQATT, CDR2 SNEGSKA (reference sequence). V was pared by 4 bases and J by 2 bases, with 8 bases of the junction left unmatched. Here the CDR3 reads CSATPGLAGGPTYNEQFF. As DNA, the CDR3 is TGCAGTGCTACCCCGGGACTAGCGGGAGGGCCAACCTACAATGAGCAGTTCTTC.

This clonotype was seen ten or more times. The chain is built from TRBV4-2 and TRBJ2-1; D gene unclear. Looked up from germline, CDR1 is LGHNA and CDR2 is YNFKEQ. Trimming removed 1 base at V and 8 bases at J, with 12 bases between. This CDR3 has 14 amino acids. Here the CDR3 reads CASSQGAINDEQFF. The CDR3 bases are TGTGCCAGCAGCCAAGGGGCGATAAACGATGAGCAGTTCTTC.

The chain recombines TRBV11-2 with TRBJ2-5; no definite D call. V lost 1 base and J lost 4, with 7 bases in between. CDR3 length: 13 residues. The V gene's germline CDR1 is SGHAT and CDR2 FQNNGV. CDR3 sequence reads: CASSLAVGETQYF. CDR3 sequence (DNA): TGTGCCAGCAGCTTAGCGGTTGGAGAGACCCAGTACTTC.

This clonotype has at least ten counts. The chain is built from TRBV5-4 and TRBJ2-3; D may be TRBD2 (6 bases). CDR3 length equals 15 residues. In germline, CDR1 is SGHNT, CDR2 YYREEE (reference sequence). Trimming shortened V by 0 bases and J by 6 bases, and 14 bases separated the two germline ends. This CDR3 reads CASSLAPGVGDTQYF. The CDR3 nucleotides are TGTGCCAGCAGCTTGGCCCCGGGAGTCGGCGATACGCAGTATTTT.

CDR3 amino acids: CASSFPLLAGGPGEQFF. CDR3 bases: TGTGCCAGCAGCTTCCCCCTCCTAGCGGGGGGGCCTGGTGAGCAGTTCTTC. The chain recombines TRBV7-9 with TRBJ2-1; 12 bases agree with TRBD2. J gave up 9 bases and V 3 bases, and 12 bases lay outside the gene matches. The CDR3 runs 17 residues. Germline CDR1 SEHNR, CDR2 FQNEAQ (reference sequence).

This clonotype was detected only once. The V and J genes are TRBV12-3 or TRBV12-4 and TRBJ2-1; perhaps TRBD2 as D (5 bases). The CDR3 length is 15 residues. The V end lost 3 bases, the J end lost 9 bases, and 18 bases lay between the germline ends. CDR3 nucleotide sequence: TGTGCCAGCAGTTTCAGTACGCGGTATCGGGGTGAGCAGTTCTTC. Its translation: CASSFSTRYRGEQFF.

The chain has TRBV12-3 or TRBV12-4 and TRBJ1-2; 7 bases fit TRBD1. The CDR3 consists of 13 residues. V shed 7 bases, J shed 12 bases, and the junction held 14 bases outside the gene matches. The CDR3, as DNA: TGTGCCAGCACCACCACAGGGGTCCTGCCTCACACCTTC. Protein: CASTTTGVLPHTF.

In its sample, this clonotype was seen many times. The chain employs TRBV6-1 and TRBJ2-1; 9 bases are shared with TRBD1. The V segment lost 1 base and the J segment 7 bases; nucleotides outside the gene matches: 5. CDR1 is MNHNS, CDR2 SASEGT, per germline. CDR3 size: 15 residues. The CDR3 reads CASSEEGTGTNEQFF. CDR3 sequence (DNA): TGTGCCAGCAGTGAAGAAGGGACAGGGACGAATGAGCAGTTCTTC.